This T cell receptor beta chain was profiled in a study of OX40 agonist ivuxolimab in advanced cancers. General study findings and limits: The antigens recognized by the expanded peripheral T cells, that is their antigen specificity, were not determined. Doses of 0.1 to 3.0 mg/kg were accompanied by clonal expansion of CD4+ and CD8+ blood T cells by week 6.

Data came from immunoSEQ multiplex PCR; TCRdb stores just in-frame clones and leaves some out. The sample lists 65,000 to 80,000 clones, roughly nine tenths occurring once. Germline V gene sequence: CDR1 SQVTM, CDR2 ANQGSEA. The CDR3 runs 20 residues. V shed 3 bases and J 9 bases; nucleotides not matched to a gene: 31. This clone was found once. Its antigen is not known. Sequenced here: CD4+ or CD8+ T cells sorted from blood, sampled in a trial of the OX40 agonist ivuxolimab. The clonotype comes from an adult with an advanced solid tumor such as melanoma, head and neck, liver or kidney cancer. The rearrangement links TRBV29-1 to TRBJ2-7; 8 nucleotides line up with TRBD1. The CDR3 loop is CSVESTDGTGLSRTGYRQYF. Here the CDR3 DNA reads TGCAGCGTTGAGTCCACCGACGGGACAGGCCTATCCAGGACAGGGTATCGGCAGTACTTC.